The 9 T cell receptor beta chains below were found in one sample sequenced in a study of T cells after yellow fever vaccination. TCRdb re-called the 5' RACE reads through MiXCR, storing one row per CDR3 protein. The table has about 580,000 distinct CDR3 sequences, around 16% seen once; the top ten hold around 15%. The input for sequencing was PBMCs, taken 5 to 6 days after the first yellow fever vaccination. The receptors stem from a man aged 18 to 30 who received the YFV17D yellow fever vaccine.

Only a few counts were recorded for this clonotype. CDR3 loop: CASSSDLSGNTQYF. The CDR3 nucleotides read TGTGCCAGCTCGTCGGACCTCAGCGGGAATACGCAGTATTTT. This sequence joins TRBV12-3 or TRBV12-4 and TRBJ2-3, with 7 bases identical to TRBD2. V gave up 8 bases and J gave up 7 bases; unmatched junction bases: 12. The CDR3 totals 14 residues.

A few counts support this clonotype. The J gene is TRBJ1-1, the V gene TRBV6-2 or TRBV6-3, with 9 bases lining up with TRBD1. Germline lookup yields CDR1 MNHEY and CDR2 SVGEGT. CDR3 length equals 15 residues. Losses at the gene ends were 4 bases for V and 3 bases for J; bases not matched to a gene: 6. CDR3 region: CASSFTGGSYTEAFF. The CDR3 DNA is TGTGCCAGCAGTTTCACAGGGGGCTCGTACACTGAAGCTTTCTTT.

This clonotype was counted only a few times. The rearrangement joins TRBV6-1 to TRBJ1-5; tentatively, D is TRBD1 (5 bases). Germline CDR1 MNHNS, CDR2 SASEGT. This CDR3 has 15 residues. V was cut by 6 bases and J by 0 bases, with 12 bases left in between. The CDR3 sequence: CASRPITGSNQPQHF. The CDR3 bases are TGTGCCAGCAGACCAATAACAGGTAGCAATCAGCCCCAGCATTTT.

The chain is built from TRBV11-2 and TRBJ1-6; 9 positions match TRBD1. There are 14 residues in the CDR3. In germline, CDR1 is SGHAT, CDR2 FQNNGV. V gave up 4 bases and J gave up 8 bases; unmatched junction bases: 3. DNA for the CDR3: TGTGCCAGCAGCTGGGGACAGGGTCATTCACCCCTCCACTTT. It yields the protein CASSWGQGHSPLHF.

This clonotype was detected only a few times. The rearrangement joins TRBV27 to TRBJ2-5; D is unresolved. There are 16 residues in the CDR3. From germline, CDR1 is MNHEY and CDR2 SMNVEV (reference sequence). The V end lost 5 bases, the J end lost 1 base, and 17 bases lay between the germline ends. CDR3 coding DNA: TGTGCCAGCAGTCCCACTCCGGAGAACTTCCAAGAGACCCAGTACTTC. It specifies CASSPTPENFQETQYF.

The gene calls are TRBV14 and TRBJ2-1; D is uncertain. This CDR3 spans 15 amino acids. From germline, CDR1 is SGHDN and CDR2 FVKESK. The V and J ends lost 1 base and 0 bases respectively, with 7 bases between them. CDR3 amino acids: CASSQAPLSYNEQFF. The CDR3 region has the DNA TGTGCCAGCAGCCAAGCACCCCTCTCCTACAATGAGCAGTTCTTC.

This clonotype was counted ten times or more. The V call is TRBV7-2, the J call TRBJ2-6; the D gene is possibly TRBD1 (6 bases). The CDR3 totals 15 residues. Germline CDR1 reads SGHTA; CDR2 reads FQGNSA. With 4 bases removed from V and 3 bases from J, the gap between germline ends came to 10 bases. The CDR3 protein is CASSSYRVGANVLTF. The CDR3 DNA sequence: TGTGCCAGCAGCTCCTACAGGGTTGGGGCCAACGTCCTGACTTTC.

In its sample, this clonotype was seen a few times. This chain links TRBV4-1 with TRBJ2-3; D remains unclear. Trimming stripped 2 bases from V and 4 bases from J, with 13 bases between. The CDR3 totals 15 residues. Germline CDR1 is MGHRA and CDR2 is YSYEKL. CDR3 protein: CASSQRKDSADTQYF. The DNA of the CDR3 is TGCGCCAGCAGCCAACGGAAGGATTCTGCAGATACGCAGTATTTT.

This clonotype showed up just a few times. The chain employs TRBV10-3 and TRBJ1-6; D ambiguous. The ends were cut back, 3 bases at V and 0 bases at J, with 6 bases in the middle. This CDR3 is 15 amino acids long. Germline loops: CDR1 ENHRY, CDR2 SYGVKD. This chain's CDR3 is CAISESISYNSPLHF. In nucleotides, the CDR3 is TGTGCCATCAGTGAATCTATCTCCTATAATTCACCCCTCCACTTT.